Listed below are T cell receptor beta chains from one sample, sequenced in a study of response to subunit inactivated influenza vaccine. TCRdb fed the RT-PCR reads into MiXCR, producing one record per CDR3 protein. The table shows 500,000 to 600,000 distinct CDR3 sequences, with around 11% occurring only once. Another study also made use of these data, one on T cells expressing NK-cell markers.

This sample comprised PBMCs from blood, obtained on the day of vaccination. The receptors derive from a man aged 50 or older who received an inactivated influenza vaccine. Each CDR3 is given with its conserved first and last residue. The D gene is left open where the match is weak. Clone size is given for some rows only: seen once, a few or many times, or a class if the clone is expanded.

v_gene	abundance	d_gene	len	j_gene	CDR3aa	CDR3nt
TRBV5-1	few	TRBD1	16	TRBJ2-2	CASSFGDRGLTGELFF	TGCGCCAGCAGCTTTGGGGACAGGGGACTCACCGGGGAGCTGTTTTTT
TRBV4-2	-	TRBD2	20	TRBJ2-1	CASSQVMLAGGLGRNNEQFF	TGTGCCAGCAGCCAAGTGATGTTAGCGGGGGGCCTGGGACGCAACAATGAGCAGTTCTTC
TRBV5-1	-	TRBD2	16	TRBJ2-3	CASSDWTSGGADTQYF	TGCGCCAGCAGCGACTGGACTAGCGGGGGGGCAGATACGCAGTATTTT
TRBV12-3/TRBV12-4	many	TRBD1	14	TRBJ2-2	CASSTTGMTGELFF	TGTGCCAGCAGCACGACAGGGATGACCGGGGAGCTGTTTTTT
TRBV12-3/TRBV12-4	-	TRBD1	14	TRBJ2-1	CASSMGQGVCEQFF	TGTGCCAGCAGTATGGGACAGGGGGTCTGTGAGCAGTTCTTC
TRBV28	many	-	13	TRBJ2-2	CASSYSSTGELFF	TGTGCCAGCAGTTACAGCTCCACCGGGGAGCTGTTTTTT
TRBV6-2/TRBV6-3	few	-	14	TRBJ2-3	CASRQTYSTDTQYF	TGTGCCAGCAGACAGACGTATAGCACAGATACGCAGTATTTT
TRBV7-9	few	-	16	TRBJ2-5	CASSLWLGASQETQYF	TGTGCCAGCAGCTTATGGCTGGGGGCCTCCCAAGAGACCCAGTACTTC
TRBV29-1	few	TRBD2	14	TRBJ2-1	CSVHPLAGGFEQFF	TGCAGCGTTCACCCCCTAGCGGGAGGGTTCGAGCAGTTCTTC
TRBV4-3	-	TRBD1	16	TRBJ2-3	CASSQAGTGRGDTQYF	TGCGCCAGCAGCCAAGCTGGGACAGGGCGGGGAGATACGCAGTATTTT
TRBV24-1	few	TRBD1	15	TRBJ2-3	CATSETGGKTDTQYF	TGTGCCACCAGTGAGACAGGGGGCAAAACAGATACGCAGTATTTT
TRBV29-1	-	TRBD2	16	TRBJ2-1	CSVDLWAGGPINEQFF	TGCAGCGTTGACCTTTGGGCGGGGGGGCCTATCAATGAGCAGTTCTTC
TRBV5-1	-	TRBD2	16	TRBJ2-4	CASSPGGAETKNIQYF	TGCGCCAGCAGCCCCGGGGGGGCCGAAACCAAAAACATTCAGTACTTC
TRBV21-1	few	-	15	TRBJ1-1	CASSKVWGSFAEAFF	TGTGCCAGCAGCAAAGTATGGGGGTCATTTGCAGAAGCTTTCTTT
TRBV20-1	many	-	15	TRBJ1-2	CSAPYRQDHNYGYTF	TGCAGTGCGCCGTATCGACAAGACCACAACTATGGCTACACCTTC